Listed below are T cell receptor beta chains from one sample, sequenced in a study of PD-L1 blockade in urothelial cancer. Profiling relied on immunoSEQ multiplex PCR, and the TCRdb table lists in-frame clones only, not all of them. The sample lists under 60,000 clones, approximately 84% occurring once. Here the sequenced sample was PBMCs, taken around atezolizumab (anti-PD-L1) treatment. These receptors were taken from a man between 60 and 75 years old with urothelial cancer. CDR3s include the opening cysteine and the closing phenylalanine or tryptophan. The D gene is left open where the match is weak. The size entry is marked missing in some rows and otherwise reads once, few, many or a size class.

V gene	D gene	J gene	clone size	CDR3 length	CDR3 protein	CDR3 DNA
TRBV7-9	NA	TRBJ1-6	NA	13	CASSSQDNSPLHF	TGTGCCAGCAGCTCACAGGATAATTCACCCCTCCACTTT
TRBV5-1	TRBD1	TRBJ1-5	NA	14	CASRPGTDSRPQHF	TGCGCCAGCAGGCCCGGGACAGACTCAAGGCCCCAGCATTTT
TRBV11-3	TRBD1	TRBJ2-1	NA	12	CASRTGSNEQFF	TGTGCCAGTCGGACAGGGAGCAATGAGCAGTTCTTC
TRBV6-5	NA	TRBJ1-5	NA	15	CASSSGGAGNQPQHF	TGTGCCAGCAGCTCCGGGGGGGCCGGCAATCAGCCCCAGCATTTT
TRBV5-6	NA	TRBJ1-1	NA	15	CASSLFSGQNTEAFF	TGTGCCAGCAGCTTGTTTTCGGGACAGAACACTGAAGCTTTCTTT
TRBV28	TRBD2	TRBJ2-7	NA	14	CASSLRLATYEQYF	TGTGCCAGCAGTTTGCGACTAGCCACCTACGAGCAGTACTTC
TRBV18	NA	TRBJ2-3	once	15	CASSRDRDRTDTQYF	TGTGCCAGCTCGCGGGACAGAGACCGCACAGATACGCAGTATTTT
TRBV9	NA	TRBJ2-1	NA	14	CASSPNRAYNEQFF	TGTGCCAGCAGCCCAAACAGGGCCTACAATGAGCAGTTCTTC
TRBV28	TRBD1	TRBJ1-6	NA	16	CASRQQGSGVNSPLHF	TGTGCCAGCAGACAACAGGGGTCGGGGGTTAATTCACCCCTCCACTTT
TRBV19	NA	TRBJ1-1	NA	15	CASSSRVGADTEAFF	TGTGCCAGTAGTTCGCGAGTTGGAGCCGACACTGAAGCTTTCTTT
TRBV5-1	NA	TRBJ2-3	NA	13	CASSLGSIDTQYF	TGCGCCAGCAGCTTGGGGAGCATTGATACGCAGTATTTT
TRBV30	NA	TRBJ2-3	NA	16	CAWSRLQGKYTDTQYF	TGTGCCTGGAGTCGTCTCCAGGGGAAATACACAGATACGCAGTATTTT
TRBV11-3	NA	TRBJ1-6	NA	17	CASSPGQGGYYNSPLHF	TGTGCCAGCAGCCCAGGACAAGGAGGGTACTATAATTCACCCCTCCACTTT
TRBV5-4	NA	TRBJ2-7	NA	14	CASSLFGTAVEQYF	TGTGCCAGCAGCTTGTTCGGGACTGCTGTGGAGCAGTACTTC
TRBV2	TRBD2	TRBJ2-5	NA	14	CASGRGGGQETQYF	TGTGCCAGCGGCCGGGGGGGAGGGCAAGAGACCCAGTACTTC
TRBV5-5	TRBD1	TRBJ2-7	NA	16	CASSMDGWTGGFEQYF	TGTGCCAGCAGCATGGACGGCTGGACAGGGGGGTTCGAGCAGTACTTC
TRBV7-2	TRBD1	TRBJ1-5	NA	14	CASSVEGAAGPQHF	TGTGCCAGCAGCGTCGAGGGGGCCGCGGGACCCCAGCATTTT
TRBV7-2	TRBD1	TRBJ2-7	few	15	CASSRQGTSSYEQYF	TGTGCCAGCAGCCGACAGGGAACAAGCTCCTACGAGCAGTACTTC
TRBV10-2	NA	TRBJ1-2	NA	13	CASSDRGGNGYTF	TGCGCCAGCAGTGACCGGGGTGGAAATGGCTACACCTTC
TRBV19	NA	TRBJ1-3	NA	14	CASIPTGSGNTIYF	TGTGCCAGTATCCCGACAGGCTCTGGAAACACCATATATTTT
TRBV6-6	TRBD1	TRBJ1-5	NA	15	CASSYSTGGNQPQHF	TGTGCCAGCAGTTACTCTACAGGGGGCAACCAGCCCCAGCATTTT
TRBV21-1	NA	TRBJ2-7	NA	14	CASSKGGQGGEQYF	TGTGCCAGCAGCAAAGGGGGACAGGGCGGAGAGCAGTACTTC
TRBV27	TRBD2	TRBJ2-1	NA	18	CASSLLVPGLAARNEQFF	TGTGCCAGCAGTTTATTAGTCCCGGGACTAGCGGCTAGGAATGAGCAGTTCTTC
TRBV28	TRBD1	TRBJ1-1	NA	17	CASGSPRDRGVKTEAFF	TGTGCCAGCGGTTCCCCGCGGGACAGGGGTGTAAAAACTGAAGCTTTCTTT
TRBV5-1	TRBD2	TRBJ2-2	NA	17	CASSLAVAGGYTGELFF	TGCGCCAGCAGCTTGGCCGTAGCGGGGGGCTATACCGGGGAGCTGTTTTTT
TRBV6-5	NA	TRBJ1-1	NA	14	CASSYSRHGSEAFF	TGTGCCAGCAGTTACTCCCGACACGGTTCGGAAGCTTTCTTT
TRBV7-8	NA	TRBJ1-1	NA	13	CASSRRVGTEAFF	TGTGCCAGCAGCAGGAGGGTCGGCACTGAAGCTTTCTTT
TRBV19	TRBD1	TRBJ1-5	once	14	CASSPGQANQPQHF	TGTGCCAGTAGCCCGGGACAGGCTAATCAGCCCCAGCATTTT
TRBV5-1	NA	TRBJ2-7	NA	15	CASSLEGRSTYEQYF	TGCGCCAGCAGCTTGGAGGGGCGGTCCACCTACGAGCAGTACTTC
TRBV4-1	NA	TRBJ2-3	NA	17	CASSQEGYQTMLDTQYF	TGCGCCAGCAGCCAAGAAGGCTACCAAACTATGCTAGATACGCAGTATTTT
TRBV19	NA	TRBJ2-1	NA	13	CASSIVYFREQFF	TGTGCCAGTAGTATCGTTTACTTTCGGGAGCAGTTCTTC
TRBV5-8	NA	TRBJ1-2	NA	11	CASSRVNRYTF	TGTGCCAGCAGTCGGGTTAATCGGTACACCTTC
TRBV5-1	NA	TRBJ2-1	NA	15	CASSPPNPGIDEQFF	TGCGCCAGCAGCCCCCCAAACCCGGGGATTGATGAGCAGTTCTTC
TRBV5-4	NA	TRBJ2-5	once	12	CASAEEGRTQYF	TGTGCCAGCGCCGAGGAAGGTCGGACCCAGTACTTC
TRBV7-9	NA	TRBJ1-1	NA	19	CASSLARVREVSSNTEAFF	TGTGCCAGCAGCTTAGCGCGGGTCAGGGAGGTTTCGTCAAACACTGAAGCTTTCTTT
TRBV4-1	NA	TRBJ2-7	NA	15	CASSPRASASYEQYF	TGCGCCAGCAGCCCCCGAGCTAGCGCGTCCTACGAGCAGTACTTC
TRBV7-8	TRBD1	TRBJ1-2	NA	15	CASSQDRGMDYGYTF	TGTGCCAGCAGCCAGGACAGGGGTATGGACTATGGCTACACCTTC
TRBV30	NA	TRBJ1-2	once	13	CAWTPLTNYGYTF	TGTGCCTGGACCCCGTTAACTAACTATGGCTACACCTTC
TRBV28	NA	TRBJ1-2	NA	15	CASSLRPPANYGYTF	TGTGCCAGCAGTTTGCGGCCGCCCGCTAACTATGGCTACACCTTC
TRBV9	NA	TRBJ2-3	once	15	CASSVEGARTDTQYF	TGTGCCAGCAGCGTAGAAGGGGCGAGGACAGATACGCAGTATTTT
TRBV11-3	NA	TRBJ2-5	NA	18	CASSLGLGYGGAGETQYF	TGTGCCAGCAGCTTGGGGCTGGGGTACGGCGGGGCAGGGGAGACCCAGTACTTC